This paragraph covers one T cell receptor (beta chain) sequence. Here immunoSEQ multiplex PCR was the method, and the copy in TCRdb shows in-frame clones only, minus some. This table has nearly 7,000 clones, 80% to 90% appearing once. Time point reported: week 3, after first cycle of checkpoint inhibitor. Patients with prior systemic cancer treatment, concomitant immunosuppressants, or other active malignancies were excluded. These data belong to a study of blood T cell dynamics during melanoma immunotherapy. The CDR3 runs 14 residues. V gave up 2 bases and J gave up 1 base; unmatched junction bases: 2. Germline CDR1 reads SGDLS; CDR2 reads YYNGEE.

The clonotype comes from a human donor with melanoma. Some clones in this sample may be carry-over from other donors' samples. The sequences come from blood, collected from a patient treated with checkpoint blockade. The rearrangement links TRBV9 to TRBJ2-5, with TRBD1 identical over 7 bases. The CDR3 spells CASSVGQIQETQYF. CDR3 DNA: TGTGCCAGCAGCGTGGGACAGATCCAAGAGACCCAGTACTTC.